The subject of this entry is one TCR beta chain. Its specificity is unknown. Looked up from germline, CDR1 is KGHSH and CDR2 is LQKENI. The CDR3 consists of 17 residues. Trimming took 3 bases from V and 0 from J, leaving 16 bases between them. This entry is derived from a study of chemoradiotherapy in HPV16-positive cancers. Study summary: Candidate HPV-specific T-cell clones and common TCR motifs came from functional assays in two HPV16-positive patients. The study's findings and limits: Better recurrence-free survival went with HPV-responsive T-cell expansion in HPV16-positive patients. HPV-specific T cells were functionally defined from only a couple of HPV16-positive patients.

The assay was immunoSEQ multiplex PCR, and TCRdb's table has in-frame clones only and misses some. The sample holds tens of thousands of clones, roughly 87% seen once. This sample comprised blood, obtained from a patient who underwent chemoradiotherapy. This clonotype was sampled from a human donor with HPV-associated anogenital cancer. The chain joins TRBV18 to TRBJ2-3; D is perhaps TRBD2 (5 bases). CDR3 in amino acids: CASSPLAGSTSTDTQYF. The CDR3 nucleotides are TGTGCCAGCTCACCTCTCGCGGGTAGCACCAGCACAGATACGCAGTATTTT.